The 6 T cell receptor beta chains listed next were all sequenced from one sample in a study of Ad26.COV2.S vaccination and SARS-CoV-2 variants. Treatment reported: roughly 20 received Ad26.COV2.S at low or high dose, single or two shots; 5 received placebo; per-sample allocation not given. Following the first vaccine or placebo injection, samples were taken on day 63. Libraries were prepared by immunoSEQ multiplex PCR; TCRdb keeps only in-frame clonotypes and omits some of them. The sample holds fewer than 600,000 clones, 80% to 90% seen once. The starting material was peripheral blood, obtained in a trial of Ad26.COV2.S vaccine versus placebo. The receptors were gathered from a person between 18 and 59 years old who received the Ad26.COV2.S COVID-19 vaccine or a placebo.

As to this clone: An end of the junction differs from the germline gene, which may be a read error. The chain uses TRBV6-1 and TRBJ1-2; 8 nucleotides match TRBD1. The CDR3 contains 16 residues. The germline V gene has CDR1 MNHNS and CDR2 SASEGT. CDR3 amino acids: CASREGYRGIEYGYTF. The CDR3 DNA follows: TGTGCCAGCAGGGAAGGGTACAGGGGGATCGAATATGGCTACACCTTC.

The genes are TRBV28 and TRBJ2-7; tentative D call: TRBD2 (6 bases). Trimming took off 5 bases at V and 6 bases at J, with 11 bases between the two ends. The V gene's germline CDR1 is MDHEN and CDR2 SYDVKM. The length of the CDR3 is 12 residues. The CDR3 loop reads CASSTLAFEQYF. The CDR3 DNA sequence: TGTGCCAGCAGTACCCTAGCGTTCGAGCAGTACTTC.

The chain employs TRBV11-2 and TRBJ2-4; D remains ambiguous. The CDR3 sequence is 15 residues long. V lost 2 bases to trimming and J lost 1 base, with 9 bases between them. Germline loops: CDR1 SGHAT, CDR2 FQNNGV. CDR3 amino acids: CASSLRSEAKNIQYF. The CDR3 bases are TGTGCCAGCAGCTTACGGAGTGAGGCCAAAAACATTCAGTACTTC.

Ten or more counts support this clone. The chain has TRBV4-3 and TRBJ1-4, with D perhaps matching TRBD1 (6 bases). Trimming left V 0 bases short and J 7 bases short, with 15 bases between. The CDR3 totals 16 residues. Germline CDR1 and CDR2: LGHNA and YSLEER. DNA of the CDR3: TGCGCCAGCAGCCAAGAGGCTGGCAGGGGTAGTGAAAAACTGTTTTTT. It codes for CASSQEAGRGSEKLFF.

The V call is TRBV27, the J call TRBJ1-6; D ambiguous. The CDR3 totals 15 residues. Per the germline V gene, CDR1 is MNHEY and CDR2 is SMNVEV (reference sequence). V was cut by 4 bases and J by 9 bases, with 16 bases left in between. As DNA, the CDR3 is TGTGCCAGCAGTTCCCGACCCATTAACGGTTCACCCCTCCACTTT. Amino acids: CASSSRPINGSPLHF.

The chain links TRBV19 to TRBJ2-7; 8 bases line up with TRBD2. The CDR3 has 14 residues. Trimming cost V 4 bases and J 0 bases; bases outside gene matches: 2. Germline lookup yields CDR1 LNHDA and CDR2 SQIVND (reference sequence). CDR3 nucleotides: TGTGCCAGTAGTAGGACTAGCTTCTCCTACGAGCAGTACTTC. This gives the protein CASSRTSFSYEQYF.